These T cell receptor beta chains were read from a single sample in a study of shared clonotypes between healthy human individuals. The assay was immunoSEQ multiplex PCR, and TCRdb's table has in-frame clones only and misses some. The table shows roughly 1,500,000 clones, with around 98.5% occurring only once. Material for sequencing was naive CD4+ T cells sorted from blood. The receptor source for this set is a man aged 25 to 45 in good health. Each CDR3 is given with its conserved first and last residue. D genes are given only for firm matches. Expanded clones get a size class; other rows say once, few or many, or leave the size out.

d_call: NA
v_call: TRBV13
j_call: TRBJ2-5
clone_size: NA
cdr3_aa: CASGRGGYKGTQYF
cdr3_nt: TGTGCCAGCGGCCGAGGGGGTTATAAGGGGACCCAGTACTTC

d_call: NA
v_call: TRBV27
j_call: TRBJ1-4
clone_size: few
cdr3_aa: CASSFRPLAGNEELFF
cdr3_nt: TGTGCCAGCAGTTTCCGACCCCTAGCGGGCAATGAGGAACTGTTTTTT

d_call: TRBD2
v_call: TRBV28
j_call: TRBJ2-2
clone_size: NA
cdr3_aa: CASSEAGAGELFF
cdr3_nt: TGTGCCAGCAGTGAAGCGGGAGCCGGGGAGCTGTTTTTT

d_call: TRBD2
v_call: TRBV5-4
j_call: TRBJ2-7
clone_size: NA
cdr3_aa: CASSSPAGDEQYF
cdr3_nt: TGTGCCAGCAGCTCCCCGGCGGGGGACGAGCAGTACTTC

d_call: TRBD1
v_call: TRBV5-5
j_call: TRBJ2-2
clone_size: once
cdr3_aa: CASGGDREHTGELFF
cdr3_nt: TGTGCCAGCGGCGGCGACAGGGAACACACCGGGGAGCTGTTTTTT

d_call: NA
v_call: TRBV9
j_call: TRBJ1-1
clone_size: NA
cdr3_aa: CASSAVVDGGEAFF
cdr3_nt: TGTGCCAGCAGCGCGGTAGTGGACGGTGGTGAAGCTTTCTTT

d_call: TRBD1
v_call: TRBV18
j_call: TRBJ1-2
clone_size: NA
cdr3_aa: CASSPARARDRDGYTF
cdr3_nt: TGTGCCAGCTCACCCGCACGAGCCCGGGACAGGGATGGCTACACCTTC

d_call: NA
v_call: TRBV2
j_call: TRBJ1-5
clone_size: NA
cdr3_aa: CASSDRDSNQPQHF
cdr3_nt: TGTGCCAGCAGTGATAGGGATAGCAATCAGCCCCAGCATTTT

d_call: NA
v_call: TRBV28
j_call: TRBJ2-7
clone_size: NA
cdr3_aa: CASSLEGITYEQYF
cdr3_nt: TGTGCCAGCAGTTTAGAGGGGATTACATACGAGCAGTACTTC

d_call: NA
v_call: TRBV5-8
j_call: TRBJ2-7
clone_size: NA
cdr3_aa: CASKIGYDYEQYF
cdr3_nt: TGTGCCAGCAAAATCGGGTACGACTACGAGCAGTACTTC

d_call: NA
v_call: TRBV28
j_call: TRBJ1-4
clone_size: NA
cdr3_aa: CASKPIAGAPNEKLFF
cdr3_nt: TGTGCCAGCAAACCTATCGCGGGGGCGCCTAATGAAAAACTGTTTTTT

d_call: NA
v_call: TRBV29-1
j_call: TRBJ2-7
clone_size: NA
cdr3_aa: CSVIAFTYEQYF
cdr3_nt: TGCAGCGTGATAGCTTTTACCTACGAGCAGTACTTC

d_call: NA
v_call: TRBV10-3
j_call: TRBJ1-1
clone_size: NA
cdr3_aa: CAISVNSHTEAFF
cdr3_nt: TGTGCCATCAGTGTTAATTCCCACACTGAAGCTTTCTTT

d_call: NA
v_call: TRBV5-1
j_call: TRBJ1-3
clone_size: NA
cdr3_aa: CASSSLSGNTIYF
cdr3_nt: TGCGCCAGCAGCTCACTCTCTGGAAACACCATATATTTT

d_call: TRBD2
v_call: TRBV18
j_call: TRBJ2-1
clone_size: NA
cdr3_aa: CASSPLPSGGQYNEQFF
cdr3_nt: TGTGCCAGCTCACCACTACCTTCGGGAGGTCAATACAATGAGCAGTTCTTC

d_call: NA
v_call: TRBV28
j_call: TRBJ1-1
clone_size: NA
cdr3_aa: CASEEFTYTEAFF
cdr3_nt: TGTGCCAGCGAAGAATTCACCTACACTGAAGCTTTCTTT

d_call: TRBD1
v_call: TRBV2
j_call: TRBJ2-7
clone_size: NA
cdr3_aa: CASSRPGTGVSAYEQYF
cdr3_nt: TGTGCCAGCAGTCGTCCCGGGACAGGGGTATCGGCCTACGAGCAGTACTTC